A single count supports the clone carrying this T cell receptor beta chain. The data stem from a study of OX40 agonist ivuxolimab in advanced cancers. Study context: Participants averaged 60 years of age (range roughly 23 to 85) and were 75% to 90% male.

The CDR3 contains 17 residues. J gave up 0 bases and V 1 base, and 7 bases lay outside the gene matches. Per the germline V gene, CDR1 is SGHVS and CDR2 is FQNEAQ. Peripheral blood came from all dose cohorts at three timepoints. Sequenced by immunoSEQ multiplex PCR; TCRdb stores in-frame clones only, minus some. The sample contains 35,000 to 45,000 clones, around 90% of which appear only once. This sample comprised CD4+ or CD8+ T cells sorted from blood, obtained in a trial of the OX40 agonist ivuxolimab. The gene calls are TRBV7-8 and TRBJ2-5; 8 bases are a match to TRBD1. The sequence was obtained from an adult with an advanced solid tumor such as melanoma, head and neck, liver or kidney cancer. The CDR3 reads CASSLVRTGMYQETQYF. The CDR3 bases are TGTGCCAGCAGCTTAGTTCGGACAGGGATGTACCAAGAGACCCAGTACTTC.